This TCR beta chain emerged from a study of blood T cell repertoires in COVID-19. For the study at large: Acute-phase and convalescent COVID-19 samples originated in the United States, Italy and Spain. Sources were T cells, B-cell-depleted T cells, or PBMCs; the material itself was cDNA or gDNA.

The V gene end was trimmed by 5 bases and the J gene end by 6 bases; junction bases not matched to a gene: 9. The CDR3 loop spans 14 amino acids. Germline V gene sequence: CDR1 LNHDA, CDR2 SQIVND (reference sequence). In the study's own analysis: How many nucleated cells were present was estimated from reference gene primer amplification. The assay was immunoSEQ multiplex PCR, and TCRdb's table has in-frame clones only and misses some. That table gives V, J and clone size, and the DNA gave D and trimming. The sample carries 650,000 to 800,000 clones, about 90% recorded once. This clonotype originated in a young woman with acute or convalescent COVID-19. The J gene is TRBJ1-1, the V gene TRBV19; TRBD1 matches at 7 bases. The sequenced material came from peripheral blood. CDR3 in DNA: TGTGCCAGTAGTCCCTCAGGGGGGTTCGCTGAAGCTTTCTTT. The encoded protein is CASSPSGGFAEAFF.